The source of this T cell receptor (beta chain) is a study of cytomegalovirus exposure and HLA in healthy donors. Study results and caveats: There were reportedly fewer N-insertions in an Asian-associated ancestry cluster than the roughly 670-donor mean, in a later analysis. A later analysis associated roughly 15,000 TCR beta sequences with HLA alleles at a 0.05 false discovery rate. There were several of the most significant clusters that appeared linked to common viral pathogens in a later analysis. Because they were indistinguishable, some V segments, including TRBV6-2 and TRBV6-3, were excluded.

Primers: 60 Vbeta forward and 13 Jbeta reverse. Repertoires were generated with immunoSEQ multiplex PCR, while TCRdb's copy carries only in-frame clones and drops some. The sample lists some 160,000 clones, more than 65% occurring once. Concerning this clone: Its antigen is unknown.

Trimming took 5 bases from V and 1 from J; bases not matched to a gene: 9. The CDR3 extends over 16 amino acids. From germline, CDR1 is LNHDA and CDR2 SQIVND (reference sequence). This sequence originates from a man between 45 and 60 years old in good health and CMV-seropositive. The chain couples TRBV19 to TRBJ1-1, with 8 bases aligning to TRBD1. Material for sequencing was PBMCs. The CDR3: CASSYGRDRRNTEAFF. In DNA, the CDR3 is TGTGCCAGTAGTTACGGCAGGGACAGGCGGAACACTGAAGCTTTCTTT.